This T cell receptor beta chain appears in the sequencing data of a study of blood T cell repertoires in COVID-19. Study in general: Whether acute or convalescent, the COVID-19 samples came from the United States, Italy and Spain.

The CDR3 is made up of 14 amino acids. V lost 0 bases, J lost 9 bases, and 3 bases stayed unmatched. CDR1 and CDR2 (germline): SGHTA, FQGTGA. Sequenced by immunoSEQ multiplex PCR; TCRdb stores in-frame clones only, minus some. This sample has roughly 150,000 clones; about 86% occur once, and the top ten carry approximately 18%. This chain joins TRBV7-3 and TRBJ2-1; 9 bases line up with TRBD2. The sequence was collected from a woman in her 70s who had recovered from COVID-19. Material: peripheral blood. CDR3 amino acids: CASSLTSGGGEQFF. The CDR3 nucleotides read TGTGCCAGCAGCTTAACTAGCGGGGGCGGTGAGCAGTTCTTC.